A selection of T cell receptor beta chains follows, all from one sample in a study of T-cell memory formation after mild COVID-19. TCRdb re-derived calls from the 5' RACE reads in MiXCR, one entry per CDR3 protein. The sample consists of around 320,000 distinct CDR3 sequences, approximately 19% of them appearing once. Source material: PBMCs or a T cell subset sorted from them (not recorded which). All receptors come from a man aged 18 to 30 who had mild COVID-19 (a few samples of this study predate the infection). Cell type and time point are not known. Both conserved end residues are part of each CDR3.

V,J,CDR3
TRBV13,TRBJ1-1,CASSLGLGARTEAFF
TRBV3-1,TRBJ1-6,CASSPMTGVSNSPLHF
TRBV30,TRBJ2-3,CAWSVLSSIPDTQYF
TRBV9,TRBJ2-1,CASSVEGDMRVKKFF
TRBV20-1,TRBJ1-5,CSVPDSTLQQPQHF
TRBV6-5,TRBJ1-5,CASSRSYSGTGVQPQHF
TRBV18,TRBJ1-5,CASSPGTGKQPQHF
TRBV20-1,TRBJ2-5,CSARERDTQETQYF
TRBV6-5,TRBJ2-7,CASSLQGSEQYF
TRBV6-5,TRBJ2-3,CATGDWDTQYF
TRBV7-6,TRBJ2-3,CASSRETSGGADTQYF
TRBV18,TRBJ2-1,CASSPWDRNEQFF
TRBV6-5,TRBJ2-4,CARMGGVNIQYF
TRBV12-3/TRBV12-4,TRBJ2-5,CASSSVQETQYF
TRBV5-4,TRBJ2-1,CASSTRQGGYNEQFF
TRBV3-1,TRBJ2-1,CASGVVREVYNEQFF
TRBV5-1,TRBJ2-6,CASSWDRSSGANVLTF
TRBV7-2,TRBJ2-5,CASSRQGQGKETQYF
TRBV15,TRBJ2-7,CATSIGGENEQYF
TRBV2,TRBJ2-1,CASRRGNEQFF
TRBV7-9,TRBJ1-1,CASSWGRPDLNTEAFF
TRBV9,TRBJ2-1,CASSPSGGNNEQFF
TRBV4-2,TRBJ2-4,CASSQGTRDRGNIQYF
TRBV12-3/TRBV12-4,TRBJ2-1,CASRGDRAKSYNEQFF
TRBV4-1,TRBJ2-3,CASSPPAGTIGDTQYF
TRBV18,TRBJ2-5,CASSPSDRGYQETQYF
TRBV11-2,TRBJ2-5,CASSLRDSQYQETQYF
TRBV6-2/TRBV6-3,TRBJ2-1,CASSYDGLDNEQFF
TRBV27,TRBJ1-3,CASSLSSSGNTIYF
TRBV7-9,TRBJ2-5,CASSVGTGGRQETQYF
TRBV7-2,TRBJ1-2,CASSLEGRSGYTF
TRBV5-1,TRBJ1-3,CASSLETDPRATIYF
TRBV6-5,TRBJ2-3,CASRGTGGDTQYF
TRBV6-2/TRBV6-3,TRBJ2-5,CAARNRRETQYF
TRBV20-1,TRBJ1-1,CSARRRLNTEAFF
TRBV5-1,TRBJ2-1,CASSLAAGGANNEQFF
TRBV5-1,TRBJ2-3,CASSLVESGHTDTQYF
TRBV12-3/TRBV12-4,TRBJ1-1,CASSLVHRNTEAFF